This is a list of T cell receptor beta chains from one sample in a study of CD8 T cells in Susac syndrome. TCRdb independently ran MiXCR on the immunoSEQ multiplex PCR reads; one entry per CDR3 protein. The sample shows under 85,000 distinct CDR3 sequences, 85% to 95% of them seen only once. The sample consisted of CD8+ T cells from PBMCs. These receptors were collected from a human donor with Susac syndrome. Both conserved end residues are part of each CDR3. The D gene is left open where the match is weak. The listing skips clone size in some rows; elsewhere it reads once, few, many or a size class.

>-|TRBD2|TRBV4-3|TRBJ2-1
TGCGCCAGCAGCCAAGAGGTCGGACTAGTAGACAATGAGCAGTTCTTC
CASSQEVGLVDNEQFF
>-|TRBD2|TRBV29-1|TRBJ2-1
TGCAGCGTTGAAGATCGGTTAGCGGGAGGTTCCTACAATGAGCAGTTCTTC
CSVEDRLAGGSYNEQFF
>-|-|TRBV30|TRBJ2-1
TGTGCCTGGGCTCCAACAGGGATTCTGGATGAGCAGTTCTTC
CAWAPTGILDEQFF
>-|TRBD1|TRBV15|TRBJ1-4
TGTGCCACCACCTCGCACAGGGGATGGGATGAAAAACTGTTTTTT
CATTSHRGWDEKLFF
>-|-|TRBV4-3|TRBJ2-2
TGCGCCAGCAGCCAAGCTTCGACAGACTCCGGGGAGCTGTTTTTT
CASSQASTDSGELFF
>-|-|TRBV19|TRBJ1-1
TGTGCCAGTAAGTCTGTAAGGGCCTCGGGGGTCCTCACTGAAGCTTTCTTT
CASKSVRASGVLTEAFF
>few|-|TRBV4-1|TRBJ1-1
TGCGCCAGCAGCCAAAAGGAGGAGGTCATCTACACTGAAGCTTTCTTT
CASSQKEEVIYTEAFF
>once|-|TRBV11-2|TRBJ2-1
TGTGCCAGCAGCCCAGCTGGCGGGATGGAATACAATGAGCAGTTCTTC
CASSPAGGMEYNEQFF
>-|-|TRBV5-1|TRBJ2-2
TGCGCCAGCGGTAGTAGCATGGTCACCGGGGAGCTGTTTTTT
CASGSSMVTGELFF
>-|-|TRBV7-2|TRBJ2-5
TGTGCCAGCAGCTTAGTAGATGTAGTCCTACAAGAGACCCAGTACTTC
CASSLVDVVLQETQYF
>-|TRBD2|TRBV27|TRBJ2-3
TGTGCCAGCAGTTTAGCGGGGGGAACTAGCACAGATACGCAGTATTTT
CASSLAGGTSTDTQYF
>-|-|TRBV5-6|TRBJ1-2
TGTGCCAGCAGCTTGGGGGACCTAGATTGGCATGGCTACACCTTC
CASSLGDLDWHGYTF
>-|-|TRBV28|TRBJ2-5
TGTGCCAGCAGAGGGGCTCAAGAGACCCAGTACTTC
CASRGAQETQYF
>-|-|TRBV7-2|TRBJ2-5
TGTGCCAGCACCCTCCGGGTAGGGGTAGCGGCAGAGACCCAGTACTTC
CASTLRVGVAAETQYF
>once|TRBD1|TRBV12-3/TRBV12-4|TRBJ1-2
TGTGCCAGCAGTTTACATGGGGAACAGGGGGCCGGGGGCTACACCTTC
CASSLHGEQGAGGYTF
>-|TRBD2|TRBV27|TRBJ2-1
TGTGCCAGCAGTCCTGGACTAGTGATCAATGAGCAGTTCTTC
CASSPGLVINEQFF
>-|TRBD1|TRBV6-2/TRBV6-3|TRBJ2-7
TGTGCCAGCAGTTCATGGACAGGGAATACCTACGAGCAGTACTTC
CASSSWTGNTYEQYF
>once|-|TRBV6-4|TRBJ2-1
TGTGCCAGCAGTGTATCGGCGATCGATGAGCAGTTCTTC
CASSVSAIDEQFF
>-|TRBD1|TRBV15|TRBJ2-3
TGTGCCACGACTGGACAGGGCCAGGCAGATACGCAGTATTTT
CATTGQGQADTQYF
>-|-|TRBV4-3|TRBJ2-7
TGCGCCAGCAGCCAAGATCGGGCCGACGAGCAGTACTTC
CASSQDRADEQYF
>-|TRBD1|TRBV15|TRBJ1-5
TGTGCCACCAGCAGAGATTGGACAGGCCTCGGGCAGCCCCAGCATTTT
CATSRDWTGLGQPQHF
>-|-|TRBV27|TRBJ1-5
TGTGCCAGCAGACTCGTGGGTAGTAATCAGCCCCAGCATTTT
CASRLVGSNQPQHF
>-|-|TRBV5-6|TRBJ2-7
TGTGCCAGCAGCTTGGGCGACAGCATATACGAGCAGTACTTC
CASSLGDSIYEQYF
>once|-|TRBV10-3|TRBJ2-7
TGTGCCATCAGGGAAGGACCTCCCCACGAGCAGTACTTC
CAIREGPPHEQYF
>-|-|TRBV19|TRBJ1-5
TGTGCCAGTAGTATGGGGGTTGGCCAGCCCCAGCATTTT
CASSMGVGQPQHF
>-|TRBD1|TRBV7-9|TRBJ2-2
TGTGCCAGCATTTCCCAGGGACAGTCTTACACCGGGGAGCTGTTTTTT
CASISQGQSYTGELFF
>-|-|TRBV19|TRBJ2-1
TGTGCCAGTAGTATGGGAAATGAGCAGTTCTTC
CASSMGNEQFF
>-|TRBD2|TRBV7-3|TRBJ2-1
TGTGCCAGCAGCTTAAACGTCGGGAGGGGGAAGGACAATGAGCAGTTCTTC
CASSLNVGRGKDNEQFF
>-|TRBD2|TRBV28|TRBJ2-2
TGTGCCAGCAGTCCTACTAGCGGGAGTGGCACCGGGGAGCTGTTTTTT
CASSPTSGSGTGELFF